This note documents a single T cell receptor beta chain sequence. This sample is part of a study of control samples from healthy donors and cancer patients. V trimming: 5 bases; J trimming: 7 bases; junction bases outside the gene matches: 10. Germline lookup yields CDR1 MDHEN and CDR2 SYDVKM. The CDR3 is 15 residues long. Clones were sequenced by immunoSEQ multiplex PCR, and TCRdb holds only the in-frame ones, with some missing. The sample has about 190,000 clones. This clonotype was obtained from a woman aged 25-40 years in good health. The V gene is TRBV28, the J gene TRBJ1-5, with TRBD1 matching over 8 bases. Sequencing was performed on blood. CDR3 residues: CASSIQTGVGQPQHF. DNA for the CDR3: TGTGCCAGCAGTATACAGACAGGGGTAGGACAGCCCCAGCATTTT.